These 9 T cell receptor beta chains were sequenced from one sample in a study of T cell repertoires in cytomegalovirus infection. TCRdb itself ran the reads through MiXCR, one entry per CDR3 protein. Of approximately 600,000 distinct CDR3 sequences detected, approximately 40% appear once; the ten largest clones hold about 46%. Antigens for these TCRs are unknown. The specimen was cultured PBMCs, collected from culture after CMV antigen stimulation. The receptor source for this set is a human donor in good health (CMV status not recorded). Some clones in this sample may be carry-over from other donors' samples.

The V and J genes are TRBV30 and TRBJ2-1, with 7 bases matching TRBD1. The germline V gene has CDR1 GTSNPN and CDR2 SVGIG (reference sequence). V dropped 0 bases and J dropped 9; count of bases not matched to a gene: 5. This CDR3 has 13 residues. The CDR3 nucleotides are TGTGCCTGGAGTGTACAGGGGTGGGGTGAGCAGTTCTTC. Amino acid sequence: CAWSVQGWGEQFF.

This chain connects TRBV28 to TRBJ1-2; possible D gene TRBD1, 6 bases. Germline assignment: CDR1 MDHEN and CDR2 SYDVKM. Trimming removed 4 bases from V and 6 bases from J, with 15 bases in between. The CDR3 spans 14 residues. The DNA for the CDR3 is TGTGCCAGCAGTTCCAACAGGGTTTTCGATGGCTACACCTTC. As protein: CASSSNRVFDGYTF.

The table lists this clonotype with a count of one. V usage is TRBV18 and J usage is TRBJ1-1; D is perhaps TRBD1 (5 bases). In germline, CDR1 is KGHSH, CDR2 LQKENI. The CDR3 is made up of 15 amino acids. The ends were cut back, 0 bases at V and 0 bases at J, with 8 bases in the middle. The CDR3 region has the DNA TGTGCCAGCTCACCACCGGGGGAGTTGAACACTGAAGCTTTCTTT. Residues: CASSPPGELNTEAFF.

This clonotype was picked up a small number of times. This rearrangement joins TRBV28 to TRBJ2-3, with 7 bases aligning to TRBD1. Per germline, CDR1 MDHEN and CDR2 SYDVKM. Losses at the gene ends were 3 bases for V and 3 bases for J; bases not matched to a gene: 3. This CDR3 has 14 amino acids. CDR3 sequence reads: CASSFGQATDTQYF. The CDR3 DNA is TGTGCCAGCAGTTTTGGACAGGCTACAGATACGCAGTATTTT.

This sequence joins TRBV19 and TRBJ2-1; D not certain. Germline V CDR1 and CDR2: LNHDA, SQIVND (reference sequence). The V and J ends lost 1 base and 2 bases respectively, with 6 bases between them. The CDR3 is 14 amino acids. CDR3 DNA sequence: TGTGCCAGTAGTATAGGGTCAGCCTACAATGAGCAGTTCTTC. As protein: CASSIGSAYNEQFF. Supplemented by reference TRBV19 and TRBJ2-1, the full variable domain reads DGGITQSPKYLFRKEGQNVTLSCEQNLNHDAMYWYRQDPGQGLRLIYYSQIVNDFQKGDIAEGYSVSREKKESFPLTVTSAQKNPTAFYLCASSIGSAYNEQFFGPGTRLTVL.

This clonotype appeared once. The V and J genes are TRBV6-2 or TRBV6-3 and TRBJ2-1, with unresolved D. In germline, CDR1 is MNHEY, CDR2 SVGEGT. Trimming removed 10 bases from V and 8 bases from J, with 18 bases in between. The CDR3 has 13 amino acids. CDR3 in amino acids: CAIPDNGADEQFF. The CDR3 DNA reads TGTGCCATCCCAGATAATGGCGCCGATGAGCAGTTCTTC.

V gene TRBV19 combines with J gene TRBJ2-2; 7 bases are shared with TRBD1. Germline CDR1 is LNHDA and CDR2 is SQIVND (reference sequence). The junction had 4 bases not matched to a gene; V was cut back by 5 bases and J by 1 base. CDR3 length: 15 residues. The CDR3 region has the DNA TGTGCCAGTAGTCCTCACAGGGGGAACACCGGGGAGCTGTTTTTT. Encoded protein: CASSPHRGNTGELFF.

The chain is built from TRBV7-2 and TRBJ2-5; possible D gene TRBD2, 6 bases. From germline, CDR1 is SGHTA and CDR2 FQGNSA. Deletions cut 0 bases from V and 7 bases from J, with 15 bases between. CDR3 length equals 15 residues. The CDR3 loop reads CASSLAGGARRTQYF. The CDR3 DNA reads TGTGCCAGCAGCTTAGCCGGGGGTGCAAGGCGGACCCAGTACTTC.

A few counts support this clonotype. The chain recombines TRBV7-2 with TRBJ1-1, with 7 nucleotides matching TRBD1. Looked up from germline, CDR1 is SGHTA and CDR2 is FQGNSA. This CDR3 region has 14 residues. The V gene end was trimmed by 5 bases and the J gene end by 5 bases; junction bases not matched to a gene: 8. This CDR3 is CASSRPGQATEAFF. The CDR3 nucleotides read TGTGCCAGCAGCCGACCTGGACAGGCGACTGAAGCTTTCTTT.